Each of the 3 T cell receptor beta chains below was sequenced from the same sample in a study of breast tumors, draining lymph nodes, adjacent tissues. The lymph nodes were axillary draining lymph nodes from breast cancer patients. TCRdb reprocessed the multiplex PCR reads with MiXCR, giving one entry per CDR3 protein. The table shows some 110,000 distinct CDR3 sequences, with approximately 28% occurring only once. Sequencing was done on a sample of axillary lymph node tissue. The source of these receptors is a female donor with breast cancer. Some clones in this sample may be carry-over from other donors' samples.

This clonotype has ten or more counts. V is TRBV20-1 and J is TRBJ1-1, with TRBD1 as a possible D gene (6 bases). With 0 bases removed from V and 4 bases from J, the gap between germline ends came to 6 bases. This CDR3 spans 12 amino acids. Looked up from germline, CDR1 is DFQATT and CDR2 is SNEGSKA (reference sequence). As DNA, the CDR3 is TGCAGTGCTAGAGACAGGGGCACTGAAGCTTTCTTT. As protein: CSARDRGTEAFF.

This clonotype was counted a few times. The rearrangement uses TRBV7-9 and TRBJ1-1; the D gene is possibly TRBD1 (5 bases). Between the trimmed V and J ends, which lost 4 bases and 4 bases, there was a span of 19 bases. This CDR3 contains 16 residues. CDR1 is SEHNR, CDR2 FQNEAQ, per germline (reference sequence). CDR3 nucleotides: TGTGCCAGCAGCTCGACAGATATAATACGCTCCACTGAAGCTTTCTTT. It encodes CASSSTDIIRSTEAFF. Using reference TRBV7-9 and TRBJ1-1 for the parts outside the CDR3, the full variable domain is DTGVSQNPRHKITKRGQNVTFRCDPISEHNRLYWYRQTLGQGPEFLTYFQNEAQLEKSRLLSDRFSAERPKGSFSTLEIQRTEQGDSAMYLCASSSTDIIRSTEAFFGQGTRLTVV.

This clonotype was seen only a few times. A much larger clone lies one base from this, so it may be a read error. The V and J genes are TRBV12-3 or TRBV12-4 and TRBJ2-3; TRBD1 is a possible D gene (6 bases). Trimming cost V 6 bases and J 4 bases, with 14 bases left between them. CDR3 size: 14 residues. In nucleotides, the CDR3 is TGTGCCAGCAGCTTCCTAGGGGGAGCAGATACGCAGTATTTT. Translation gives CASSFLGGADTQYF.